This TCR beta chain was captured in a study of T cells in Graves' hyperthyroidism and ophthalmopathy. Regarding the study as a whole: Stable hyperthyroidism was told apart from ophthalmopathy by a model built on 13 V-J features.

The CDR3 sequence is 14 residues long. Germline-derived CDR1 and CDR2 are MNHEY and SMNVEV (reference sequence). V gave up 3 bases and J gave up 7 bases, with 15 bases separating them. Amplification targeted TCR beta CDR3 regions from RNA transcripts. HTBI primers drove first-round RT-PCR of the TCR CDR3. TCRdb redid the calling of the multiplex PCR reads with MiXCR, one entry per CDR3 protein. This table has about half a million distinct CDR3 sequences, roughly 23% appearing once. With respect to this clonotype: Its antigen is unidentified.

Input material: blood. The receptor comes from a woman in her seventies with Graves' ophthalmopathy. This sequence joins TRBV27 and TRBJ1-1; D uncertain. CDR3 nucleotide sequence: TGTGCCAGCAGTTTGTCGGTGGTATCTGATGAAGCTTTCTTT. Translation: CASSLSVVSDEAFF.